This T cell receptor beta chain originates from a study of shared clonotypes between healthy human individuals. Germline CDR1 MNHEY, CDR2 SVGAGI. V lost 6 bases and J lost 4, with 6 bases in between. The CDR3 extends over 12 amino acids. The repertoire was sequenced with immunoSEQ multiplex PCR; TCRdb's copy has only in-frame clones and lacks some. Of about 2.5 million clones in the sample, around 92% were seen once. This clone has just a few counts. What it recognizes is unknown. Findings and limits, study-wide: Generation of non-shared clonotypes was less probable than generation of clonotypes shared by all four donors.

Material: naive CD4+ T cells from PBMCs. The subset was: CD45RA+ positively selected. This receptor was identified in a man between 18 and 35 years old in good health. Some clones in this sample may be carry-over from other donors' samples. The rearrangement links TRBV6-5 to TRBJ2-2; D ambiguous. CDR3 DNA sequence: TGTGCCAGCAGGTACAGCACCGGGGAGCTGTTTTTT. Encoded protein: CASRYSTGELFF.